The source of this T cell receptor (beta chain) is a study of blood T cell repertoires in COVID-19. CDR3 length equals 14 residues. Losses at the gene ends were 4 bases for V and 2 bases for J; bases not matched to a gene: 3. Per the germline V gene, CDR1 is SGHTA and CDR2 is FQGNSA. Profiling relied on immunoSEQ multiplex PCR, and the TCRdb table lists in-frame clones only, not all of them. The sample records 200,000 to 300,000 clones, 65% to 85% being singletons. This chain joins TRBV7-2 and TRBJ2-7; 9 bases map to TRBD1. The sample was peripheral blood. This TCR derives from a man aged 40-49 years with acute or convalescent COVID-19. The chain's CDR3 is CASSSRTGAYEQYF. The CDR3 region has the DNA TGTGCCAGCAGCTCGCGGACAGGGGCCTACGAGCAGTACTTC.